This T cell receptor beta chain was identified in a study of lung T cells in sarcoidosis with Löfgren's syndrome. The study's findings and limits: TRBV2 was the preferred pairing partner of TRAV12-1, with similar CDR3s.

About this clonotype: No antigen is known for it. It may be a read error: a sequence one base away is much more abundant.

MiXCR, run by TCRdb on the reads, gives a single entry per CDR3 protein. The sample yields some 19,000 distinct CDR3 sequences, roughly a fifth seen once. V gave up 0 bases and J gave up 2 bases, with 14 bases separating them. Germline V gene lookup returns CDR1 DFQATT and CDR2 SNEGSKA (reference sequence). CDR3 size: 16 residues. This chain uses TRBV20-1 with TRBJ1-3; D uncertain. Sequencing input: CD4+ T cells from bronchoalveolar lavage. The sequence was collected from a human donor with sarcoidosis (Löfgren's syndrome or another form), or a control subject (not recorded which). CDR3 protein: CSARDLAGFTGNTIYF. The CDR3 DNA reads TGCAGTGCTAGAGATTTAGCGGGCTTCACTGGAAACACCATATATTTT.